The TCR beta chain under discussion was sequenced for a study of OX40 agonist ivuxolimab in advanced cancers. Overall study findings and caveats: At 0.1 to 3.0 mg/kg and by week 6, clonal expansion occurred in CD4+ and CD8+ blood T cells.

V lost 2 bases and J lost 2, with 15 bases in between. CDR3 size: 16 residues. From germline, CDR1 is SGDLS and CDR2 YYNGEE. A note on this clone: Its antigen is unidentified.

Here immunoSEQ multiplex PCR was the method, and the copy in TCRdb shows in-frame clones only, minus some. In the table there are roughly 100,000 clones, around 90% of which are singletons. This TCR came from an adult with an advanced solid tumor such as melanoma, head and neck, liver or kidney cancer. The chain has TRBV9 and TRBJ2-3, with D uncertain. The sequenced sample was CD4+ or CD8+ T cells sorted from blood, obtained in a trial of the OX40 agonist ivuxolimab. The CDR3 DNA reads as TGTGCCAGCAGCGTGAGACCTGGGGTTCCCACAGATACGCAGTATTTT. Translation: CASSVRPGVPTDTQYF. The complete variable domain, with remaining parts taken from reference TRBV9 and TRBJ2-3, reads DSGVTQTPKHLITATGQRVTLRCSPRSGDLSVYWYQQSLDQGLQFLIQYYNGEERAKGNILERFSAQQFPDLHSELNLSSLELGDSALYFCASSVRPGVPTDTQYFGPGTRLTVL.